Listed here are 10 T cell receptor beta chains from one sample, sequenced in a study of tumor and adjacent non-tumor tissue in lung cancer. The template was RNA from unsorted bulk tissue. A modified ARM-PCR protocol with three rounds of nested PCR amplified TCRbeta. TCRdb independently ran MiXCR on the multiplex PCR reads; one entry per CDR3 protein. The sample has over 100,000 distinct CDR3 sequences, about 75% seen once; the top ten hold about 39%. The sequencing input was lung tumor tissue. The source is a woman aged 55-75 years with non-small cell lung cancer.

To note about this clonotype: The junction differs from germline at one of its ends, possibly a read error. The chain uses TRBV11-2 and TRBJ1-6; D gene unclear. The CDR3 consists of 14 residues. Germline CDR1 and CDR2: SGHAT and FQNNGV. CDR3 nucleotides: TGTGCCAGCAGCTTAAGAGAAAGTAATTCACCCCTACACTTT. It translates to CASSLRESNSPLHF.

This clonotype has ten or more counts. The genes are TRBV20-1 and TRBJ1-1, with a possible D match to TRBD1 (6 bases). This CDR3 region has 15 residues. The germline V and J ends were trimmed by 3 bases and 4 bases, with 18 bases remaining between them. In germline, CDR1 is DFQATT, CDR2 SNEGSKA (reference sequence). The CDR3 loop is CSARASGGALTEAFF. In DNA form, the CDR3 reads TGCAGTGCTAGGGCCAGTGGGGGGGCGCTCACTGAAGCTTTCTTT.

The rearrangement uses TRBV11-2 and TRBJ2-7, with TRBD2 identical over 14 bases. Looked up from germline, CDR1 is SGHAT and CDR2 is FQNNGV. The CDR3 spans 15 residues. The junction had 14 bases not matched to a gene; V was cut back by 6 bases and J by 13 bases. The CDR3 protein is CASRYGTSGSYERYF. Written as DNA, the CDR3 is TGTGCCAGCAGGTACGGGACTAGCGGGAGCTACGAGCGTTACTTC.

Concerning this clonotype itself: One end of the junction fails to match germline, which may point to a read error. The chain recombines TRBV11-2 with TRBJ1-3; no reliable D call. This CDR3 has 16 residues. Germline V gives CDR1 SGHAT, CDR2 FQNNGV. CDR3 DNA: TGTGCCAGCAGCTTAGTGAGGAGTCCCTCTGGAAACACCGTATATTTT. This gives the protein CASSLVRSPSGNTVYF.

For this clonotype: One junction end disagrees with the germline gene, perhaps due to a read error. The CDR3: CNARALPQGGVSYEQYF. CDR3 in DNA: TGCAATGCTAGAGCCCTCCCCCAGGGGGGGGTTTCCTACGAGCAGTACTTC. The chain recombines TRBV20-1 with TRBJ2-7, with D perhaps TRBD1 or TRBD2 (7 bases each). Germline assignment: CDR1 DFQATT and CDR2 SNEGSKA (reference sequence). The length of the CDR3 is 17 residues.

On this clonotype: One base away lies a much larger clone, so this may be a sequencing read error. V and J are TRBV6-6 and TRBJ2-3; D is tentatively TRBD1 or TRBD2 (5 bases each). CDR3 size: 16 residues. Germline V CDR1 and CDR2: MNHNY, SVGAGI (reference sequence). In nucleotides, the CDR3 is TGTGCCAACAGTTACTCGAACGGGGTTGAGGGGGATACGCAGTATTTT. Protein product: CANSYSNGVEGDTQYF.

For this clonotype: A read error may produce the germline difference seen at one junction end. The chain uses TRBV20-1 and TRBJ2-7; D is perhaps TRBD2 (6 bases). This CDR3 has 13 amino acids. The germline V gene has CDR1 DFQATT and CDR2 SNEGSKA (reference sequence). CDR3 nucleotides: TGTGGTGCTAGAGAGGAGGGTATTTACGAGCAGTACTTC. Translating it yields CGAREEGIYEQYF.

This clonotype came up a few times. A much larger clone sits a single nucleotide away, making a read error possible. V is TRBV20-1 and J is TRBJ2-3; 8 bases align to TRBD2. This CDR3 has 14 residues. The trim removed 8 bases at V and 0 bases at J, leaving 7 bases unmatched. From germline, CDR1 is DFQATT and CDR2 SNEGSKA (reference sequence). For the CDR3, the DNA is TGCAGTACTCGACGGGGGGGGAGCACAGATACGCAGTATTTT. Its translation is CSTRRGGSTDTQYF.

V usage is TRBV11-3 and J usage is TRBJ1-1, with a weak D call TRBD1 (6 bases). Per germline, CDR1 SGHNT and CDR2 YENEEA. The CDR3 covers 15 residues. The CDR3 nucleotides read TGTACCATCAGCTTAGTTGGGGACATGAACACTGAAGCTTTCTTT. Translation gives CTISLVGDMNTEAFF.

This clonotype came up many times. The gene calls are TRBV29-1 and TRBJ1-4, with unresolved D. The CDR3 extends over 11 amino acids. V was trimmed by 1 base and J by 8 bases, leaving 5 bases between them. Germline V gives CDR1 SQVTM, CDR2 ANQGSEA. The CDR3 loop is CSVEGYEKLFF. As DNA, the CDR3 is TGCAGCGTTGAAGGGTACGAAAAACTGTTTTTT.